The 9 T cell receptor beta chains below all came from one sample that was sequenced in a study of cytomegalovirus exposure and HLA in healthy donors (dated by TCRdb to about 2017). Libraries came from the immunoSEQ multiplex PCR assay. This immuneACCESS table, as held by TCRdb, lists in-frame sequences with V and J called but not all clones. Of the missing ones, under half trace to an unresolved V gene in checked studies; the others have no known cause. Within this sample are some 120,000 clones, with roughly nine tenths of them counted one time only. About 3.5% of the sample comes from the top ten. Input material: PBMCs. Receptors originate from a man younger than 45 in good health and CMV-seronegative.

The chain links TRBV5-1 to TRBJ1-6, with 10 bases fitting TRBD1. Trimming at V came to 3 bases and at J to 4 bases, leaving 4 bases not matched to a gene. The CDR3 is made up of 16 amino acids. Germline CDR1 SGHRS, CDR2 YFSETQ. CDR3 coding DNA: TGCGCCAGCAGCTCCGGGACAGGGGAATATAATTCACCCCTCCACTTT. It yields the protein CASSSGTGEYNSPLHF.

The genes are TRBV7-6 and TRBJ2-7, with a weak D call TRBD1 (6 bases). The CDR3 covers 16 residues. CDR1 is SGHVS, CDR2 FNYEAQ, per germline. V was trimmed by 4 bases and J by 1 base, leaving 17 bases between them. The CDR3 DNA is TGTGCCAGCAGCTCCGAGACGGGACAAACTTCCTACGAGCAGTACTTC. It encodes CASSSETGQTSYEQYF.

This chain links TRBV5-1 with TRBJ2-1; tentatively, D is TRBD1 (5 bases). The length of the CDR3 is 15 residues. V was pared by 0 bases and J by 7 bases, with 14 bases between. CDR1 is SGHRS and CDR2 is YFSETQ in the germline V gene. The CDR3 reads CASSLGQPLGNEQFF. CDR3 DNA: TGCGCCAGCAGCTTGGGACAGCCCTTAGGTAATGAGCAGTTCTTC.

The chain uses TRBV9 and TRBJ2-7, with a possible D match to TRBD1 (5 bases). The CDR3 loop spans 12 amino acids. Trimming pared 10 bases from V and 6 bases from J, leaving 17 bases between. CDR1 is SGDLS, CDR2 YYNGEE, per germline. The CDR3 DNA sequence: TGTGCCCTCAGGGCGACCTCCCTCGAGCAGTACTTC. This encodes CALRATSLEQYF.

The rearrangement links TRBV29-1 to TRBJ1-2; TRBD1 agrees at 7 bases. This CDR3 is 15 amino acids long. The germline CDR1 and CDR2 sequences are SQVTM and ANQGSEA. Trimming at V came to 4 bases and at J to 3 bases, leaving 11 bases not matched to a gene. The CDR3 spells CSVGVGQAWDYGYTF. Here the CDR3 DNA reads TGCAGCGTTGGGGTTGGACAGGCTTGGGACTATGGCTACACCTTC.

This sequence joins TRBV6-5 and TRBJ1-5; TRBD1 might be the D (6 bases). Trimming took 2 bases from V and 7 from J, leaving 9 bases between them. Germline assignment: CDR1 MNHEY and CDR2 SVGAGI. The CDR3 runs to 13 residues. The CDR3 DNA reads TGTGCCAGCAGTTACAACAGGGTCCAGCCCCAGCATTTT. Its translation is CASSYNRVQPQHF.

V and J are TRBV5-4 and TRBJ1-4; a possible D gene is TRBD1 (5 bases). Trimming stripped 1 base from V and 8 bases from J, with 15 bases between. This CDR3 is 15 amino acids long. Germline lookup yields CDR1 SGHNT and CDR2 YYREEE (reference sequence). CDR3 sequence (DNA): TGTGCCAGCAGCTTGACCCAGGGCATAGGAGAAAAACTGTTTTTT. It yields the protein CASSLTQGIGEKLFF. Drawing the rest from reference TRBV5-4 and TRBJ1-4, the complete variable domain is ETGVTQSPTHLIKTRGQQVTLRCSSQSGHNTVSWYQQALGQGPQFIFQYYREEENGRGNFPPRFSGLQFPNYSSELNVNALELDDSALYLCASSLTQGIGEKLFFGSGTQLSVL.

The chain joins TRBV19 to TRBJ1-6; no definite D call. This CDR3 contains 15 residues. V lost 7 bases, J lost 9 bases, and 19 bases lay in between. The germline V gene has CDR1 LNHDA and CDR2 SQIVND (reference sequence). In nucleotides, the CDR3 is TGTGCCAGTACCCCTGTTTTGACGGGTGTTTCACCCCTCCACTTT. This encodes CASTPVLTGVSPLHF.

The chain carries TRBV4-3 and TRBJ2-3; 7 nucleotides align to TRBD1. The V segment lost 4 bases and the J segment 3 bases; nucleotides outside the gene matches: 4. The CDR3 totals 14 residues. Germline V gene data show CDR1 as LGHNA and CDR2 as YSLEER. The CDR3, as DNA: TGCGCCAGCAGCCCATACAGGGGAACAGATACGCAGTATTTT. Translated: CASSPYRGTDTQYF.